These T cell receptor beta chains were read from a single sample in a study of blood T cell repertoires in COVID-19. Assay used: immunoSEQ multiplex PCR; TCRdb lists only in-frame clones, some missing. The data hold around 63,000 clones, with roughly 88% observed a single time. Sequencing was carried out using peripheral blood. These receptors originate from an elderly woman with active COVID-19. The CDR3 runs from the conserved cysteine through the conserved F or W. D genes are given only for firm matches. Clone sizes are given selectively: once, few, many, or a class where the clone is expanded.

j_call clone_size d_call v_call cdr3_nt cdr3_aa
TRBJ2-7 NA NA TRBV6-5 TGTGCCAGCAGTTACCAAACGGGACTTCCGGACGAGCAGTACTTC CASSYQTGLPDEQYF
TRBJ1-6 NA NA TRBV10-3 TGTGCCATCAGTGAGGCGGGGAGTTCAAGGGATTCACCCCTCCACTTT CAISEAGSSRDSPLHF
TRBJ2-1 NA NA TRBV4-1 TGCGCCAGCAGCCAAGGAGGAGGGGATGAGCAGTTCTTC CASSQGGGDEQFF
TRBJ1-2 once TRBD1 TRBV5-1 TGCGCCAGCAGCTTGGGGACAGGAGCCTTCTATGGCTACACCTTC CASSLGTGAFYGYTF
TRBJ2-7 NA NA TRBV7-2 TGTGCCAGCAGCCCGTACGAGTCTACCTACGAGCAGTACTTC CASSPYESTYEQYF
TRBJ2-1 NA NA TRBV24-1 TGTGCCACCAGTGACAGGGAGGACTACACCTACAATGAGCAGTTCTTC CATSDREDYTYNEQFF
TRBJ1-1 NA NA TRBV6-5 TGTGCCAGCAGTTACCGCGGGAACACTGAAGCTTTCTTT CASSYRGNTEAFF
TRBJ2-7 NA NA TRBV18 TGTGCCAGCTCACCGGCTAGCTCCTACGAGCAGTACTTC CASSPASSYEQYF
TRBJ2-1 NA NA TRBV7-2 TGTGCCAGCAGCCCCAATTCGGTATTCAATGAGCAGTTCTTC CASSPNSVFNEQFF
TRBJ2-7 NA NA TRBV1 TGCACCAGCGGGACAGCTACCGACTCCTACGAGCAGTACTTC CTSGTATDSYEQYF
TRBJ2-1 NA NA TRBV29-1 TGCAGCGTTCATGACAGATACAATGAGCAGTTCTTC CSVHDRYNEQFF
TRBJ1-4 NA NA TRBV5-1 TGCGCCAGCAGTCTACAGGCCCTTGGTGAAAAACTGTTTTTT CASSLQALGEKLFF
TRBJ2-1 NA NA TRBV5-4 TGTGCCAGCAGCTTACGGGGAAGCTCCTACAATGAGCAGTTCTTC CASSLRGSSYNEQFF
TRBJ1-2 NA TRBD1 TRBV10-3 TGTGCCATCAGGCGGGGACAGGGCGAGTATGGCTACACCTTC CAIRRGQGEYGYTF
TRBJ1-2 NA TRBD1 TRBV30 TGTGCCTGGAGTTCGGACAGGGGGCATGGCTACACCTTC CAWSSDRGHGYTF